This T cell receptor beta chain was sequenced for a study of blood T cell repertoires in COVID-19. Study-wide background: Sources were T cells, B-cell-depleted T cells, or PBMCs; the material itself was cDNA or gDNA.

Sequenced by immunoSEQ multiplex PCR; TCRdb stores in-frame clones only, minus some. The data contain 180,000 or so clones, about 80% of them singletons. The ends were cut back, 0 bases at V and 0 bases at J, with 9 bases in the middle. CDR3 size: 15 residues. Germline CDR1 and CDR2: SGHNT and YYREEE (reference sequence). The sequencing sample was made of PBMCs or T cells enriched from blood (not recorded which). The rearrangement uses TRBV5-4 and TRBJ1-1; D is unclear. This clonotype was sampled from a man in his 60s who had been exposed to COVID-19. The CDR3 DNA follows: TGTGCCAGCAGCTTGGAGCAACGATTGAACACTGAAGCTTTCTTT. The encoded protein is CASSLEQRLNTEAFF.